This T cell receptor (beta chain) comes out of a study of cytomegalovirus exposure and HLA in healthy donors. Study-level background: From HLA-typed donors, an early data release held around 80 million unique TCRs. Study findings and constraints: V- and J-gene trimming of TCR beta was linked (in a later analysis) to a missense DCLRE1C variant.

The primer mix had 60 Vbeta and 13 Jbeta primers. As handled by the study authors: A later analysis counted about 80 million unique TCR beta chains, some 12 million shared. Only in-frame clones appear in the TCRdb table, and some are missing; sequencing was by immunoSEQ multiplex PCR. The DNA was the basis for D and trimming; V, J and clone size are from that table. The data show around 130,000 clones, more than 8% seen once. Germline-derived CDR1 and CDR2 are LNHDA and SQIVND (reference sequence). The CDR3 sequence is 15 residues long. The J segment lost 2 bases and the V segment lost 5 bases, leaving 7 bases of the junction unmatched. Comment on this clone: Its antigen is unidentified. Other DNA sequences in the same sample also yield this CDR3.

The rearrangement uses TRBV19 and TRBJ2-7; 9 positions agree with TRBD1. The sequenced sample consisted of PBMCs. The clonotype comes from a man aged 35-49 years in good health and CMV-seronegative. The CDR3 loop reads CASSPGTGWTYEQYF. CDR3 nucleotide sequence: TGTGCCAGTAGTCCTGGGACAGGGTGGACCTACGAGCAGTACTTC.